The rows below give T cell receptor beta chains drawn from one sample of a study of neoadjuvant anti-PD-1 for oral cavity cancer. Profiling relied on immunoSEQ multiplex PCR, and the TCRdb table lists in-frame clones only, not all of them. The table shows some 17,000 clones, with 50% to 70% occurring only once. This material consisted of PBMCs, taken before nivolumab (anti-PD-1) treatment. These receptors came from a person aged 40-85 years with oral cavity squamous cell carcinoma. The CDR3 runs from the conserved cysteine through the conserved F or W. The D gene is left open where the match is weak. A row's size may be missing; if present it is once, few, many or a size class.

>TRBJ2-3|.|.|TRBV30
CACASTDTQYF
TGTGCCTGCGCTAGCACAGATACGCAGTATTTT
>TRBJ2-3|.|.|TRBV11-3
CASSIGPLLTQYF
TGTGCCAGCAGTATAGGACCACTCCTTACGCAGTATTTT
>TRBJ2-7|.|.|TRBV7-6
CASSSGLATGGYEQYF
TGTGCCAGCAGCTCGGGACTAGCGACAGGGGGGTACGAGCAGTACTTC
>TRBJ2-1|few|TRBD1|TRBV5-1
CASSSAGTDGDEQFF
TGCGCCAGCAGCTCGGCCGGGACAGATGGCGATGAGCAGTTCTTC
>TRBJ2-3|.|.|TRBV7-3
CASRGITDTQYF
TGTGCCAGCAGGGGAATCACAGATACGCAGTATTTT
>TRBJ1-5|few|.|TRBV6-1
CASSASGANQPQHF
TGTGCCAGCAGTGCCTCCGGGGCCAATCAGCCCCAGCATTTT
>TRBJ1-5|.|.|TRBV10-3
CAISESRGNQPQHF
TGTGCCATCAGTGAGTCGCGGGGAAATCAGCCCCAGCATTTT
>TRBJ1-2|.|.|TRBV2
CASSDGHPNYGYTF
TGTGCCAGCAGTGACGGCCACCCTAACTATGGCTACACCTTC
>TRBJ2-1|.|.|TRBV4-2
CASSQDRRDGEQFF
TGTGCCAGCAGCCAAGATAGGCGGGATGGTGAGCAGTTCTTC
>TRBJ1-2|.|TRBD1|TRBV19
CASSTGTAYGYTF
TGTGCCAGTAGTACCGGGACAGCCTATGGCTACACCTTC
>TRBJ1-5|.|TRBD1|TRBV19
CASGTGVQQPQHF
TGTGCCAGTGGGACAGGGGTACAACAGCCCCAGCATTTT
>TRBJ2-7|.|TRBD1|TRBV11-3
CASSPGQGAYHEQYF
TGTGCCAGCAGCCCGGGACAGGGGGCTTATCACGAGCAGTACTTC
>TRBJ2-3|.|.|TRBV5-1
CASSPPFSGPSTDTQYF
TGCGCCAGCAGCCCACCCTTTTCGGGCCCTAGCACAGATACGCAGTATTTT
>TRBJ1-1|once|.|TRBV28
CASNHPPGSEAFF
TGTGCCAGCAACCACCCGCCCGGCAGTGAAGCTTTCTTT
>TRBJ2-6|.|.|TRBV30
CAWIWAGANVLTF
TGTGCCTGGATTTGGGCTGGGGCCAACGTCCTGACTTTC
>TRBJ2-7|.|.|TRBV19
CASDSPGSEQYF
TGTGCCAGTGACTCACCAGGGAGCGAGCAGTACTTC
>TRBJ1-1|.|.|TRBV7-9
CASSPQGRGSTEAFF
TGTGCCAGCAGCCCTCAGGGGCGGGGGAGCACTGAAGCTTTCTTT
>TRBJ2-1|once|TRBD2|TRBV14
CASSQGFGLAGANEQFF
TGTGCCAGCAGCCAAGGTTTCGGGCTAGCGGGAGCCAATGAGCAGTTCTTC
>TRBJ2-7|.|.|TRBV5-4
CASREEGAGEQYF
TGTGCCAGCAGGGAGGAGGGCGCGGGGGAGCAGTACTTC
>TRBJ2-5|.|.|TRBV10-3
CAIGKRETQYF
TGTGCCATCGGGAAGAGAGAGACCCAGTACTTC
>TRBJ2-2|.|.|TRBV10-1
CASSARVTGELFF
TGCGCCAGCAGCGCCCGGGTGACCGGGGAGCTGTTTTTT
>TRBJ1-1|.|TRBD1|TRBV6-5
CASSLTGGSYEAFF
TGTGCCAGCAGTTTAACAGGGGGCTCTTATGAAGCTTTCTTT
>TRBJ2-7|.|TRBD1|TRBV5-6
CASSQTGGAYEQYF
TGTGCCAGCAGCCAGACAGGGGGCGCCTACGAGCAGTACTTC
>TRBJ2-6|.|.|TRBV7-9
CASSLAGTGANVLTF
TGTGCCAGCAGCTTAGCAGGGACAGGGGCCAACGTCCTGACTTTC
>TRBJ2-1|.|.|TRBV30
CAADQSSYNEQFF
TGTGCTGCGGACCAGAGCTCCTACAATGAGCAGTTCTTC
>TRBJ2-3|.|.|TRBV10-3
CAISATFTDTQYF
TGTGCCATCAGTGCTACCTTCACAGATACGCAGTATTTT
>TRBJ1-3|.|.|TRBV5-1
CASSLGGDSSGNTIYF
TGCGCCAGCAGCTTGGGTGGCGACAGCTCTGGAAACACCATATATTTT
>TRBJ2-1|.|TRBD2|TRBV9
CASTLGRARDNEQFF
TGTGCCAGCACCTTAGGGAGGGCCCGTGACAATGAGCAGTTCTTC
>TRBJ2-2|few|TRBD1|TRBV5-1
CASSSGGINTGELFF
TGCGCCAGCAGCTCAGGGGGTATAAACACCGGGGAGCTGTTTTTT
>TRBJ2-3|.|TRBD2|TRBV4-1
CASSQDAGGRGTDTQYF
TGCGCCAGCAGCCAAGATGCCGGCGGGAGGGGGACAGATACGCAGTATTTT
>TRBJ2-2|.|.|TRBV9
CASSLDPQGGLNTGELFF
TGTGCCAGCAGCCTCGATCCCCAGGGGGGCTTGAACACCGGGGAGCTGTTTTTT
>TRBJ2-7|.|TRBD1|TRBV27
CASSPDRGGGEQYF
TGTGCCAGCAGCCCGGACAGGGGAGGAGGCGAGCAGTACTTC
>TRBJ1-2|.|.|TRBV4-1
CASSQVEASGYTF
TGCGCCAGCAGCCAAGTCGAGGCGTCCGGCTACACCTTC
>TRBJ2-1|.|.|TRBV5-1
CASRTWDEQFF
TGCGCCAGCAGAACCTGGGATGAGCAGTTCTTC
>TRBJ1-2|few|TRBD1|TRBV19
CASTGQGRIYGYTF
TGTGCCAGTACCGGACAGGGAAGGATCTATGGCTACACCTTC
>TRBJ1-1|.|.|TRBV4-2
CASSHPAGATEAFF
TGTGCCAGCAGCCACCCTGCGGGGGCCACTGAAGCTTTCTTT
>TRBJ2-7|.|.|TRBV28
CASSFPPAAYEQYF
TGTGCCAGCAGTTTCCCCCCCGCGGCCTACGAGCAGTACTTC
>TRBJ1-5|.|.|TRBV6-5
CASSWTPNQPQHF
TGTGCCAGCAGTTGGACCCCCAATCAGCCCCAGCATTTT
>TRBJ2-5|.|TRBD2|TRBV30
CAWSAGAGAGETQYF
TGTGCCTGGAGTGCTGGAGCGGGAGCCGGGGAGACCCAGTACTTC
>TRBJ2-3|once|TRBD2|TRBV5-1
CASSLGGTSGRDTQYF
TGCGCCAGCAGCTTGGGGGGGACTAGCGGGAGAGATACGCAGTATTTT
>TRBJ1-1|few|.|TRBV29-1
CSVDRNTEAFF
TGCAGCGTCGACAGAAACACTGAAGCTTTCTTT
>TRBJ1-1|few|TRBD1|TRBV11-2
CASTTGTGDGEAFF
TGTGCCAGCACCACCGGGACAGGGGATGGTGAAGCTTTCTTT
>TRBJ2-6|.|.|TRBV11-2
CASSRMGSGANVLTF
TGTGCCAGCAGCCGAATGGGCTCTGGGGCCAACGTCCTGACTTTC
>TRBJ1-1|.|.|TRBV11-2
CASSHAEAFF
TGTGCCAGCAGCCACGCTGAAGCTTTCTTT
>TRBJ1-5|.|.|TRBV30
CAWSTGGNQPQHF
TGTGCCTGGAGTACGGGTGGCAATCAGCCCCAGCATTTT
>TRBJ2-7|.|.|TRBV6-1
CASSELKGYEQYF
TGTGCCAGCAGTGAATTGAAGGGCTACGAGCAGTACTTC
>TRBJ1-2|few|.|TRBV6-5
CASSYQRRGGGYTF
TGTGCCAGCAGTTACCAGCGAAGGGGTGGCGGCTACACCTTC
>TRBJ1-2|.|.|TRBV6-5
CASSNVGVGYTF
TGTGCCAGCAGCAACGTGGGGGTTGGCTACACCTTC
>TRBJ1-4|.|TRBD1|TRBV7-3
CASRHGQVKEKLFF
TGTGCCAGCAGACACGGACAGGTAAAGGAAAAACTGTTTTTT
>TRBJ1-2|few|.|TRBV5-1
CASSLIGEGYTF
TGCGCCAGCAGCTTGATCGGGGAAGGCTACACCTTC
>TRBJ2-1|.|TRBD2|TRBV9
CASSVGVAGGPGEQFF
TGTGCCAGCAGCGTAGGGGTAGCGGGAGGGCCGGGTGAGCAGTTCTTC
>TRBJ2-5|.|TRBD2|TRBV5-1
CASSPLAGGKETQYF
TGCGCCAGCAGCCCCCTGGCGGGGGGCAAAGAGACCCAGTACTTC
>TRBJ2-1|few|TRBD2|TRBV30
CAWSVTLAGEQFF
TGTGCCTGGAGTGTAACCCTAGCGGGTGAGCAGTTCTTC
>TRBJ2-2|.|TRBD2|TRBV27
CASRGSGASNTGELFF
TGTGCCAGCAGGGGAAGCGGGGCCTCGAACACCGGGGAGCTGTTTTTT